This entry is about one T cell receptor beta chain. The data originate from a study of shared clonotypes between healthy human individuals. V was clipped by 6 bases and J by 5 bases, with 17 bases between them. The CDR3 contains 15 residues. The V gene's germline CDR1 is SGHRS and CDR2 YFSETQ. Measured with immunoSEQ multiplex PCR; TCRdb has only the in-frame clones, and not every one. The sample includes nearly 1,000,000 clones, over 75% seen only once; the top ten take approximately 1.5%. This chain connects TRBV5-1 to TRBJ2-2; D assignment may be TRBD1 or TRBD2 (5 bases each). The TCR comes from a man between 18 and 35 years old in good health. Sequencing was carried out using memory CD4+ T cells sorted from blood. The subset denotes: CD45RA-negative fraction. CDR3 sequence (DNA): TGCGCCAGCAAGGAAGGGACGGCGGAAACCGGGGAGCTGTTTTTT. It codes for CASKEGTAETGELFF.